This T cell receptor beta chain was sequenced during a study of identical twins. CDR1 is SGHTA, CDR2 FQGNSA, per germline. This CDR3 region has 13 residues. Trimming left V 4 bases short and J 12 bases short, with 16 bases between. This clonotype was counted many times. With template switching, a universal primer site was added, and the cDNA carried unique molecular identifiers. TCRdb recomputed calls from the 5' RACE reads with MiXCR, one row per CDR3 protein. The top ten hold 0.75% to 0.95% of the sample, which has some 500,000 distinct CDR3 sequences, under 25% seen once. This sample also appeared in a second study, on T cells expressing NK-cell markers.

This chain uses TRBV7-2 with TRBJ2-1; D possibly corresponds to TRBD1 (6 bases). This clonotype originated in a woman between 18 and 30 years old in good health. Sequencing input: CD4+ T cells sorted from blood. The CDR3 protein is CASSYDRSSWQFF. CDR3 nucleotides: TGTGCCAGCAGCTACGACAGGTCCTCGTGGCAGTTCTTC.